The 22 T cell receptor beta chains given below trace back to one sample, sequenced in a study of memory B cells and T cells in multiple sclerosis. Their target antigens are unknown. CFSE-dim autoproliferating and CFSE-high non-proliferating T cells from unstimulated culture were sequenced separately. Over 4.5x10^7 CFSE-labeled PBMCs were cultured around seven days unstimulated, then replicate wells were pooled. Here immunoSEQ multiplex PCR was the method, and the copy in TCRdb shows in-frame clones only, minus some. This table holds roughly 45,000 clones, more than 65% found once. Sequencing input: PBMCs from blood kept in culture. Receptors were obtained from a human donor with multiple sclerosis.

This clone has only a few counts. The V call is TRBV19, the J call TRBJ2-2; TRBD1 matches at 10 bases. V lost 4 bases and J lost 6; bases outside the gene matches: 5. Per the germline V gene, CDR1 is LNHDA and CDR2 is SQIVND (reference sequence). The CDR3 has 15 amino acids. The CDR3 DNA reads TGTGCCAGTAGTAAGAGACAGGGGGCCCCCGGGGAGCTGTTTTTT. This translates into CASSKRQGAPGELFF.

In its sample, this clone was seen once. The chain joins TRBV11-3 to TRBJ2-6; D ambiguous. The germline CDR1 and CDR2 sequences are SGHNT and YENEEA. This CDR3 comprises 13 residues. Deletions cut 5 bases from V and 1 base from J, with 3 bases between. CDR3 DNA sequence: TGTGCCAGCAGCCTTTCTGGGGCCAACGTCCTGACTTTC. The encoded protein is CASSLSGANVLTF.

The chain is built from TRBV5-4 and TRBJ2-5, with 8 bases lining up with TRBD1. V lost 0 bases, J lost 5 bases, and 3 bases stayed unmatched. Looked up from germline, CDR1 is SGHNT and CDR2 is YYREEE (reference sequence). The CDR3 has 14 amino acids. This chain's CDR3 is CASSLGTGQETQYF. The DNA of the CDR3 is TGTGCCAGCAGCTTGGGGACAGGGCAGGAGACCCAGTACTTC.

This rearrangement joins TRBV9 to TRBJ1-6; TRBD1 agrees at 9 bases. V lost 4 bases and J lost 10; bases outside the gene matches: 9. This CDR3 comprises 15 residues. Germline loops: CDR1 SGDLS, CDR2 YYNGEE. Here the CDR3 reads CASSLQTGGNSPLHF. CDR3 in DNA: TGTGCCAGCAGCCTTCAGACAGGGGGAAACTCACCCCTCCACTTT.

The chain couples TRBV7-9 to TRBJ2-1, with D possibly TRBD1 on 7 matching bases. CDR1 and CDR2 from the germline V gene are SEHNR and FQNEAQ (reference sequence). The length of the CDR3 is 14 residues. Trimming took off 5 bases at V and 9 bases at J, with 17 bases between the two ends. CDR3 amino acids: CASSPRGDRSEQFF. The CDR3 region has the DNA TGTGCCAGCAGCCCCAGGGGGGACCGGAGTGAGCAGTTCTTC.

The chain has TRBV6-6 and TRBJ1-2; no reliable D call. Trimming removed 7 bases at V and 6 bases at J, with 9 bases between. The CDR3 consists of 11 residues. Per the germline V gene, CDR1 is MNHNY and CDR2 is SVGAGI (reference sequence). CDR3 nucleotides: TGTGCCAGCAATCCCGGGAATGGCTACACCTTC. Its protein product is CASNPGNGYTF.

The chain recombines TRBV7-9 with TRBJ1-1; possibly TRBD1 for D (6 bases). From germline, CDR1 is SEHNR and CDR2 FQNEAQ (reference sequence). The CDR3 is 14 amino acids. Trimming took 5 bases from V and 3 from J, leaving 13 bases between them. CDR3 amino acids: CASSPLQGDTEAFF. In nucleotides, the CDR3 is TGTGCCAGCAGCCCACTACAGGGAGACACTGAAGCTTTCTTT.

This clone appeared once. The V call is TRBV27, the J call TRBJ2-7; possible D gene TRBD2, 5 bases. Germline V gives CDR1 MNHEY, CDR2 SMNVEV (reference sequence). The CDR3 is made up of 13 amino acids. Trimming cost V 3 bases and J 2 bases, with 8 bases left between them. This CDR3 reads CASSFPGTYEQYF. The DNA for the CDR3 is TGTGCCAGCAGTTTCCCGGGAACCTACGAGCAGTACTTC.

This chain links TRBV6-6 with TRBJ1-2; TRBD1 matches 8 bases. CDR3 length: 15 residues. Germline CDR1 and CDR2: MNHNY and SVGAGI (reference sequence). The trim removed 4 bases at V and 8 bases at J, leaving 12 bases unmatched. CDR3 in DNA: TGTGCCAGCAGTTCGTCAAGGACAGGGAAAGAGGGCTACACCTTC. Amino acids: CASSSSRTGKEGYTF.

The J gene is TRBJ2-7, the V gene TRBV9; D tentatively fits TRBD1 or TRBD2 (8 bases each). CDR1 is SGDLS, CDR2 YYNGEE, per germline. The CDR3 length is 15 residues. V lost 4 bases to trimming and J lost 2 bases, with 16 bases between them. CDR3 sequence (DNA): TGTGCCAGCAGCTCGGGGGGGACAGGAGCCTACGAGCAGTACTTC. Translated: CASSSGGTGAYEQYF.

The V gene is TRBV29-1, the J gene TRBJ2-3, with D tentatively TRBD1 (6 bases). Germline CDR1 reads SQVTM; CDR2 reads ANQGSEA. The CDR3 totals 15 residues. Trimming shortened V by 3 bases and J by 0 bases, and 13 bases separated the two germline ends. The CDR3 reads CSVDNQGPSTDTQYF. The CDR3 region has the DNA TGCAGCGTTGATAACCAGGGGCCTAGCACAGATACGCAGTATTTT.

The chain is built from TRBV19 and TRBJ1-1, with 9 bases lining up with TRBD1. J was trimmed by 8 bases and V by 2 bases; bases with no gene match: 6. Germline V gene lookup returns CDR1 LNHDA and CDR2 SQIVND (reference sequence). The CDR3 runs 14 residues. The CDR3 reads CASSIMTGGQEAFF. CDR3 DNA sequence: TGTGCCAGTAGTATAATGACAGGGGGTCAAGAAGCTTTCTTT.

V usage is TRBV5-1 and J usage is TRBJ2-2; TRBD2 aligns across 9 bases. This CDR3 has 18 amino acids. CDR1 SGHRS and CDR2 YFSETQ come from the germline V gene. V trimming: 4 bases; J trimming: 0 bases; junction bases outside the gene matches: 10. The CDR3 sequence: CASSPVASGGPNTGELFF. CDR3 coding DNA: TGCGCCAGCAGCCCCGTTGCCAGCGGGGGGCCGAACACCGGGGAGCTGTTTTTT.

In DNA, the CDR3 is TGCGCCAGCAGCTTGGACGGGACCTCCTCCCTAGCCTACGAGCAGTACTTC. Residues: CASSLDGTSSLAYEQYF. The rearrangement uses TRBV5-1 and TRBJ2-7; D may match TRBD1 or TRBD2 (5 bases each). The CDR3 loop spans 17 amino acids. Trimming removed 0 bases from V and 2 bases from J, with 18 bases in between. Looked up from germline, CDR1 is SGHRS and CDR2 is YFSETQ.

The chain joins TRBV6-5 to TRBJ1-2; TRBD1 is a possible D gene (5 bases). The CDR3 has 15 amino acids. CDR1 is MNHEY, CDR2 SVGAGI, per germline. Trimming pared 0 bases from V and 3 bases from J, leaving 11 bases between. The CDR3 reads CASSYSIGDYYGYTF. CDR3 DNA sequence: TGTGCCAGCAGTTACTCGATTGGGGACTACTATGGCTACACCTTC.

The V call is TRBV6-5, the J call TRBJ2-1; 13 nucleotides agree with TRBD2. The CDR3 loop spans 15 amino acids. Germline CDR1 MNHEY, CDR2 SVGAGI. V was clipped by 4 bases and J by 5 bases; unmatched bases: 2. The CDR3 DNA reads TGTGCCAGCAGTTCCGGGACTAGCGGGAACAATGAGCAGTTCTTC. This sequence encodes CASSSGTSGNNEQFF.

V gene TRBV30 combines with J gene TRBJ1-1; D not certain. Trimming took 0 bases from V and 0 from J, leaving 5 bases between them. Germline loops: CDR1 GTSNPN, CDR2 SVGIG (reference sequence). This CDR3 has 13 amino acids. The CDR3: CAWSVDMNTEAFF. DNA of the CDR3: TGTGCCTGGAGTGTGGATATGAACACTGAAGCTTTCTTT.

This clone was counted between two and nine times. The chain combines TRBV11-1 with TRBJ2-1; D is uncertain. The CDR3 covers 13 residues. Germline CDR1 reads SGHAT; CDR2 reads FQDESV (reference sequence). V lost 2 bases, J lost 7 bases, and 9 bases lay in between. The CDR3 sequence is CASSLSLGNEQFF. The CDR3 nucleotides read TGTGCCAGCAGCTTATCTCTAGGAAATGAGCAGTTCTTC. The full variable domain, rest sourced from reference TRBV11-1 and TRBJ2-1, is EAEVAQSPRYKITEKSQAVAFWCDPISGHATLYWYRQILGQGPELLVQFQDESVVDDSQLPKDRFSAERLKGVDSTLKIQPAELGDSAMYLCASSLSLGNEQFFGPGTRLTVL.

The chain carries TRBV2 and TRBJ1-5, with D possibly TRBD1 on 6 matching bases. This CDR3 is built from 14 residues. The germline V and J ends were trimmed by 6 bases and 3 bases, with 12 bases remaining between them. The germline V gene has CDR1 SNHLY and CDR2 FYNNEI. The CDR3 sequence: CASRGWTDNQPQHF. For the CDR3, the DNA is TGTGCCAGCAGGGGATGGACAGACAATCAGCCCCAGCATTTT.

The chain joins TRBV18 to TRBJ1-6; tentatively, D is TRBD1 (5 bases). Germline lookup yields CDR1 KGHSH and CDR2 LQKENI. Trimming left V 3 bases short and J 11 bases short, with 17 bases between. CDR3 length equals 15 residues. As DNA, the CDR3 is TGTGCCAGCTCACCCACAGGCCCTCCTATGCCACCCCTCCACTTT. It encodes CASSPTGPPMPPLHF.

The chain is built from TRBV5-1 and TRBJ1-1; D not certain. V was clipped by 2 bases and J by 3 bases, with 14 bases between them. CDR3 size: 15 residues. Germline CDR1 and CDR2: SGHRS and YFSETQ. The CDR3 DNA reads TGCGCCAGCAGCTTAGATAGCCCGGTAGACACTGAAGCTTTCTTT. Amino acids: CASSLDSPVDTEAFF.

J is TRBJ2-7 and V is TRBV2; 9 nucleotides agree with TRBD1. Per the germline V gene, CDR1 is SNHLY and CDR2 is FYNNEI. The length of the CDR3 is 15 residues. V dropped 5 bases and J dropped 4; count of bases not matched to a gene: 9. In DNA, the CDR3 is TGTGCCAGCAGTTACCTCGGACAGGGGCTGTACGAGCAGTACTTC. Residues: CASSYLGQGLYEQYF.